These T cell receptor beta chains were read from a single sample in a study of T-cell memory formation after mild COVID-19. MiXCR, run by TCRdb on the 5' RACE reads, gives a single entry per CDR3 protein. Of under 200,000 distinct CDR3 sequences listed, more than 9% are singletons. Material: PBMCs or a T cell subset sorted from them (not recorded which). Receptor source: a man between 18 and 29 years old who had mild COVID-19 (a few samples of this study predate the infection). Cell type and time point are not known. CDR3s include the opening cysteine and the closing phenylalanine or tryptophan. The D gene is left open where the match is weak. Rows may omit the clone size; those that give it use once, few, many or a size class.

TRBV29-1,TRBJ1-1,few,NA,CSVPEESEAFF,TGCAGCGTCCCGGAGGAGAGTGAAGCTTTCTTT
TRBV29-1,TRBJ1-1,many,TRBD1,CSAVDRGQVTEAFF,TGCAGCGCCGTTGACAGGGGGCAGGTCACTGAAGCTTTCTTT
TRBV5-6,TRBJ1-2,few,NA,CASSPDSTFAYGYTF,TGTGCCAGCAGCCCGGACAGCACCTTTGCCTATGGCTACACCTTC
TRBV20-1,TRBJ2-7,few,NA,CSARDQRGPYEQYF,TGCAGTGCTAGAGATCAACGGGGGCCCTACGAGCAGTACTTC
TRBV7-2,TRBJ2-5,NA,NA,CASSLRTARAQETQYF,TGTGCCAGCAGCTTACGCACCGCCAGGGCCCAAGAGACCCAGTACTTC
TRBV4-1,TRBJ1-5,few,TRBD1,CASSPQGVHNQPQHF,TGCGCCAGCAGCCCCCAGGGGGTGCACAATCAGCCCCAGCATTTT
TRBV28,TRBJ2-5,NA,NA,CASNLEGVQETQYF,TGTGCCAGCAACTTAGAGGGGGTTCAAGAGACCCAGTACTTC
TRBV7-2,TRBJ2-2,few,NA,CANVKTGNTGELFF,TGTGCCAACGTCAAGACAGGGAACACCGGGGAGCTGTTTTTT
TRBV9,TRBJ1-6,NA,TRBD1,CASSVRQGGSPLHF,TGTGCCAGCAGCGTAAGACAGGGCGGTTCACCCCTCCACTTT
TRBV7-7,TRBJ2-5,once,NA,CASSSGGGAETQYF,TGTGCCAGCAGCTCCGGGGGCGGCGCAGAGACCCAGTACTTC
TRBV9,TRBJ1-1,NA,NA,CASSVGGATEAFF,TGTGCCAGCAGCGTCGGCGGGGCCACTGAAGCTTTCTTT
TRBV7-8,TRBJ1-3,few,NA,CASSLGGNTLRNTIYF,TGTGCCAGCAGCTTAGGTGGGAATACTCTGAGAAACACCATATATTTT
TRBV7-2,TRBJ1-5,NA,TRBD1,CASSGQGDQPQHF,TGTGCCAGCAGCGGACAGGGAGATCAGCCCCAGCATTTT
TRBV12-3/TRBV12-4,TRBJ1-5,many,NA,CASSPSGVSNQPQHF,TGTGCCAGCAGTCCCTCCGGGGTTAGCAATCAGCCCCAGCATTTT
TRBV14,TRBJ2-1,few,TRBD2,CASSQVGGGGARYNEQFF,TGTGCCAGCAGCCAAGTTGGCGGCGGGGGGGCGCGATACAATGAGCAGTTCTTC
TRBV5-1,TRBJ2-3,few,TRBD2,CASSLGLAKRDTQYF,TGCGCCAGCAGCTTGGGACTAGCTAAGAGAGATACGCAGTATTTT
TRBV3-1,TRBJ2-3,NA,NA,CASSQAGGTQYF,TGTGCCAGCAGCCAAGCCGGCGGTACGCAGTATTTT
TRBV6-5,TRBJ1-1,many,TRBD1,CASSYWKGQGTEAFF,TGTGCCAGCAGTTACTGGAAGGGACAGGGGACTGAAGCTTTCTTT
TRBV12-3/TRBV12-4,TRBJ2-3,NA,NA,CASSSKPAAQGDTQYF,TGTGCCAGCAGTTCAAAGCCGGCGGCCCAGGGAGATACGCAGTATTTT
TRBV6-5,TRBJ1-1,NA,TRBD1,CASSQWDREGEAFF,TGTGCCAGCAGTCAGTGGGACAGGGAGGGTGAAGCTTTCTTT
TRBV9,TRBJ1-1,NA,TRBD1,CASSTRTGDTEAFF,TGTGCCAGCAGCACAAGGACAGGGGACACTGAAGCTTTCTTT
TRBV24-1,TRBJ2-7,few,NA,CATSDSSGAGEQYF,TGTGCCACCAGTGATTCATCGGGGGCGGGCGAGCAGTACTTC
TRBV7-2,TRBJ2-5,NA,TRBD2,CASTLAGGTGETQYF,TGTGCCAGCACCCTAGCGGGGGGGACGGGAGAGACCCAGTACTTC
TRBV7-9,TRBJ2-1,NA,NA,CASSRPPGHEQFF,TGTGCCAGCAGCCGTCCCCCCGGCCATGAGCAGTTCTTC
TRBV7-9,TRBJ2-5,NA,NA,CASSLAYSRNPQYF,TGTGCCAGCAGCTTAGCGTACAGCCGTAATCCCCAGTACTTC
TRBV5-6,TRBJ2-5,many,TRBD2,CASSLVAGGSETQYF,TGTGCCAGCAGCTTGGTAGCGGGGGGGTCGGAGACCCAGTACTTC
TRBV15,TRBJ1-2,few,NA,CATSSDTYGYTF,TGTGCCACCAGCAGTGACACCTATGGCTACACCTTC
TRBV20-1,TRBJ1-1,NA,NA,CSVKMGGSEAFF,TGCAGTGTTAAGATGGGGGGCAGTGAAGCTTTCTTT
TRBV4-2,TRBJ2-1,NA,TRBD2,CASSVGTSGGVYNEQFF,TGTGCCAGCAGCGTTGGGACTAGCGGGGGGGTATACAATGAGCAGTTCTTC
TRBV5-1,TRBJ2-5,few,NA,CASSPQEGQETQYF,TGCGCCAGCAGCCCCCAAGAGGGGCAAGAGACCCAGTACTTC
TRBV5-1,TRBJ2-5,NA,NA,CASSLATGGLQETQYF,TGCGCCAGCAGCTTGGCCACCGGGGGTCTCCAAGAGACCCAGTACTTC
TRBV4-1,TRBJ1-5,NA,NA,CASSQESNFVRHF,TGCGCCAGCAGCCAAGAATCGAACTTCGTTCGGCATTTT
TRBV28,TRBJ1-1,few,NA,CASSPRGKVNTEAFF,TGTGCCAGCAGTCCACGGGGTAAGGTGAACACTGAAGCTTTCTTT
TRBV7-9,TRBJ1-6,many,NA,CASSLAGHSPLHF,TGTGCCAGCAGCTTAGCCGGCCATTCACCCCTCCACTTT
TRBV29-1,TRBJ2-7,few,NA,CSVTNINPYEQYF,TGCAGCGTCACGAACATAAATCCGTACGAGCAGTACTTC
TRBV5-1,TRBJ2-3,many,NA,CASEESGTDTQYF,TGCGCCAGTGAAGAAAGTGGCACAGATACGCAGTATTTT
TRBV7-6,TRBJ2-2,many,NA,CASSARFGTGELFF,TGTGCCAGCAGCGCTAGATTCGGGACCGGGGAGCTGTTTTTT
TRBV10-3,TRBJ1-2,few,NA,CAISEQTGSAGYTF,TGTGCCATCAGTGAGCAGACCGGCTCTGCTGGCTACACCTTC
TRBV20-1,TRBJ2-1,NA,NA,CSARPLSGNEQFF,TGCAGTGCTAGACCTCTTTCGGGCAATGAGCAGTTCTTC
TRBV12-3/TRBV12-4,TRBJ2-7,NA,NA,CASSLAGARTYEQYF,TGTGCCAGCAGTTTAGCAGGGGCAAGAACCTACGAGCAGTACTTC
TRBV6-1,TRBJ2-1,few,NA,CASRPPQSSYNEQFF,TGTGCCAGCAGGCCCCCTCAATCTTCCTACAATGAGCAGTTCTTC
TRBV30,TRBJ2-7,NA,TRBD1,CAWKVQGAAVGQYF,TGTGCCTGGAAGGTGCAGGGGGCGGCTGTTGGGCAGTACTTC
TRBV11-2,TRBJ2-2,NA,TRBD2,CASSSWTSGGISNTGELFF,TGTGCCAGCAGCTCCTGGACTAGCGGGGGGATATCGAACACCGGGGAGCTGTTTTTT
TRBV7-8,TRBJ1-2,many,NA,CASSPRRGANYGYTF,TGTGCCAGCAGCCCTCGGAGGGGAGCTAACTATGGCTACACCTTC
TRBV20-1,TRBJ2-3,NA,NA,CSARNPGSDGDTQYF,TGCAGTGCTAGGAATCCAGGGAGTGACGGTGATACGCAGTATTTT
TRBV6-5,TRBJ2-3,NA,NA,CASSSRALNPTDTQYF,TGTGCCAGCAGTTCCCGCGCCCTGAACCCCACAGATACGCAGTATTTT
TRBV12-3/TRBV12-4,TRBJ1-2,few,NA,CASIMRGSRGYTF,TGTGCCAGCATCATGAGGGGGAGTCGTGGCTACACCTTC
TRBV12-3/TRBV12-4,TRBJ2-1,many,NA,CASSLAGGPQFF,TGTGCCAGCAGTCTGGCGGGCGGTCCCCAGTTCTTC
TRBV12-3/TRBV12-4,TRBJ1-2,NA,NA,CASSFGRGYGYTF,TGTGCCAGCAGCTTCGGACGGGGCTATGGCTACACCTTC